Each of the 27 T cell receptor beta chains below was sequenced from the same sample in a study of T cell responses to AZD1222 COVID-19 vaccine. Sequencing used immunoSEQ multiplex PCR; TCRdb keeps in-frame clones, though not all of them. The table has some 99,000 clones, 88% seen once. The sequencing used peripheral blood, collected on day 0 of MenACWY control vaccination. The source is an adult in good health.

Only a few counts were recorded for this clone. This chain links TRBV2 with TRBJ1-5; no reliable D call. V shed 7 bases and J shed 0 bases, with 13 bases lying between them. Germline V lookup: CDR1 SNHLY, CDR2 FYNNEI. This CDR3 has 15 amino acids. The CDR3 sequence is CASMAEDGSNQPQHF. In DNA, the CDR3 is TGTGCCAGCATGGCCGAAGACGGTAGCAATCAGCCCCAGCATTTT.

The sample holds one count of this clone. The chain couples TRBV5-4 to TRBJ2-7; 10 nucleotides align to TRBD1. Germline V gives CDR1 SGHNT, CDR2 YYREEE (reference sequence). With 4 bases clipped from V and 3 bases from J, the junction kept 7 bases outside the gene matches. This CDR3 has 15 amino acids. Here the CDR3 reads CASSLRTGGNYEQYF. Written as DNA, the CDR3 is TGTGCCAGCAGCCTGAGGACAGGGGGAAACTACGAGCAGTACTTC.

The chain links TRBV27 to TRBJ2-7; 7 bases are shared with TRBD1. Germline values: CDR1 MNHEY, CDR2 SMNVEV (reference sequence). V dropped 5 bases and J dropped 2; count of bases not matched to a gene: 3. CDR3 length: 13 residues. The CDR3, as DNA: TGTGCCAGCAGTCGGGACAGCACCTACGAGCAGTACTTC. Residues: CASSRDSTYEQYF.

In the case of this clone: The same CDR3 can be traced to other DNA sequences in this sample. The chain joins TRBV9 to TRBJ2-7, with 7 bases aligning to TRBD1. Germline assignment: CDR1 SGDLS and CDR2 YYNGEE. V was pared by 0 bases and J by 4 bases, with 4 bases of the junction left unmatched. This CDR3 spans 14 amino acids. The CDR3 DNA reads TGTGCCAGCAGCGTAGGGCAGGGGGTGTACGAGCAGTACTTC. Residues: CASSVGQGVYEQYF.

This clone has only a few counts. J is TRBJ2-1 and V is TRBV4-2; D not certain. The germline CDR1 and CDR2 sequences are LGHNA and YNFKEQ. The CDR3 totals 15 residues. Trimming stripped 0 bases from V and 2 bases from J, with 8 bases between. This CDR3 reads CASSQEFGTYNEQFF. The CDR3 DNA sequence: TGTGCCAGCAGCCAAGAGTTCGGAACCTACAATGAGCAGTTCTTC.

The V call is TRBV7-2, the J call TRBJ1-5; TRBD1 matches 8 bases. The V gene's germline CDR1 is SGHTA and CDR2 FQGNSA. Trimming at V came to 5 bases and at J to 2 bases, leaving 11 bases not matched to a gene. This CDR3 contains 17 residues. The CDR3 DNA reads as TGTGCCAGCAGCCCTCTGGGTGCGACAGGGGGCAATCAGCCCCAGCATTTT. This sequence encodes CASSPLGATGGNQPQHF. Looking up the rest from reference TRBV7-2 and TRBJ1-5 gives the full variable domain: GAGVSQSPSNKVTEKGKDVELRCDPISGHTALYWYRQSLGQGLEFLIYFQGNSAPDKSGLPSDRFSAERTGGSVSTLTIQRTQQEDSAVYLCASSPLGATGGNQPQHFGDGTRLSIL.

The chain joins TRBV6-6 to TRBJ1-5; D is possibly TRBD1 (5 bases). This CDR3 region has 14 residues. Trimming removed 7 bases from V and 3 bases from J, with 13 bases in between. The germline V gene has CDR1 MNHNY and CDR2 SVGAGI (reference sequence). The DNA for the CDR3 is TGTGCCAGCACCAACGGGGCCGCCAATCAGCCCCAGCATTTT. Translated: CASTNGAANQPQHF.

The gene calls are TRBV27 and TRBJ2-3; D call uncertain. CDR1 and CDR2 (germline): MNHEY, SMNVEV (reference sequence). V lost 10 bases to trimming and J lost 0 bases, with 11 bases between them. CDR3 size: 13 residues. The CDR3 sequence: CAIATGSTDTQYF. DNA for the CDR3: TGTGCCATCGCAACTGGTAGCACAGATACGCAGTATTTT.

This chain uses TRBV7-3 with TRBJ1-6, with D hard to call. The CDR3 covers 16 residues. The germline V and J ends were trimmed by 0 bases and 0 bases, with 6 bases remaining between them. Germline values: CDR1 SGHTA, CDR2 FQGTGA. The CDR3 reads CASSLTGDSYNSPLHF. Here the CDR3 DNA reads TGTGCCAGCAGCTTAACGGGCGACTCCTATAATTCACCCCTCCACTTT.

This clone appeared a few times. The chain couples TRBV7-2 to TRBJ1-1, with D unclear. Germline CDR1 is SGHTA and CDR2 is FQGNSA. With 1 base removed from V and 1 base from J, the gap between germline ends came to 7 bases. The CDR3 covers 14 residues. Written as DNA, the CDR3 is TGTGCCAGCAGCTTAGGTCCGGAGAACACTGAAGCTTTCTTT. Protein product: CASSLGPENTEAFF.

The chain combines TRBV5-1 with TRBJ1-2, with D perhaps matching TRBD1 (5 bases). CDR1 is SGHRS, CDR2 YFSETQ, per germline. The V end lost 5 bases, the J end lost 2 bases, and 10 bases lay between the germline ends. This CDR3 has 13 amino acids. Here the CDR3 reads CASRVDSNYGYTF. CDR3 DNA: TGCGCCAGCAGGGTAGACAGCAACTATGGCTACACCTTC.

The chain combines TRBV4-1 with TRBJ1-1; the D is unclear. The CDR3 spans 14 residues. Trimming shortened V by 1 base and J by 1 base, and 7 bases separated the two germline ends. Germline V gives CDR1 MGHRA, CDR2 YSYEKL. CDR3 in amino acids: CASSQVGGNTEAFF. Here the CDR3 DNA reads TGCGCCAGCAGCCAAGTGGGAGGGAACACTGAAGCTTTCTTT.

CDR3 loop: CATSPGRGNEKLFF. As DNA, the CDR3 is TGTGCCACCAGCCCGGGACGAGGAAATGAAAAACTGTTTTTT. The V call is TRBV15, the J call TRBJ1-4, with a possible D match to TRBD1 (5 bases). Trimming removed 5 bases from V and 5 bases from J, with 12 bases in between. The germline CDR1 and CDR2 sequences are LNHNV and YYDKDF (reference sequence). This CDR3 has 14 amino acids.

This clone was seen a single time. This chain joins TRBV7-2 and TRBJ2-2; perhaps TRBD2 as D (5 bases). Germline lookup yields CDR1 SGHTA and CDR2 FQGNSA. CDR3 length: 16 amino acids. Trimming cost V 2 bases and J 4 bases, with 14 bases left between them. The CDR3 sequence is CASSLQGSPGTGELFF. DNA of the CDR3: TGTGCCAGCAGCTTACAAGGGAGTCCGGGCACCGGGGAGCTGTTTTTT.

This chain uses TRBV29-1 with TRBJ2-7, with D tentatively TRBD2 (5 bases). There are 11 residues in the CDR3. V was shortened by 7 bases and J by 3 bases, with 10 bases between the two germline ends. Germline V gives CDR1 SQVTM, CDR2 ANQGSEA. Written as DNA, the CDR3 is TGCAGCGGCCTACGGGGCTACGAGCAGTACTTC. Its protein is CSGLRGYEQYF.

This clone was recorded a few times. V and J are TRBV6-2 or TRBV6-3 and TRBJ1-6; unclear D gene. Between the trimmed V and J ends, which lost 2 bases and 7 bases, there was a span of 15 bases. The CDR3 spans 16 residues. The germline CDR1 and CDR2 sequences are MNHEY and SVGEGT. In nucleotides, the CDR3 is TGTGCCAGCAGTTACCCTTGGACCGATTCCAATTCACCCCTCCACTTT. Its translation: CASSYPWTDSNSPLHF.

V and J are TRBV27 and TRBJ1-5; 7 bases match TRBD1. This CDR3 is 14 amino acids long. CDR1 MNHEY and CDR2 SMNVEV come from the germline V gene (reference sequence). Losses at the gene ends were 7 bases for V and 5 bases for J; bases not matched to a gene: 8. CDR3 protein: CASTEGGGHQPQHF. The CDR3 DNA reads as TGTGCCAGCACCGAGGGAGGGGGCCATCAGCCCCAGCATTTT.

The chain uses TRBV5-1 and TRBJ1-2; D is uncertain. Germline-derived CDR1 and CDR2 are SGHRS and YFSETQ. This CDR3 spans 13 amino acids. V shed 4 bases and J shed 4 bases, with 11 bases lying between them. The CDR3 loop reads CASSERTIYGYTF. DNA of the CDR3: TGCGCCAGCAGCGAACGAACCATCTATGGCTACACCTTC.

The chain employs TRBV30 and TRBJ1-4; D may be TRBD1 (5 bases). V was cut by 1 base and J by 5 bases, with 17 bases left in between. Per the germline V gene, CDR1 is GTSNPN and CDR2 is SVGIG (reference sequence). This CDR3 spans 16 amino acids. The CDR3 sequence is CAWSGGLGAENEKLFF. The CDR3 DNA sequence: TGTGCCTGGAGTGGAGGGCTAGGGGCTGAAAATGAAAAACTGTTTTTT. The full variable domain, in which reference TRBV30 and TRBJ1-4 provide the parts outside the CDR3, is SQTIHQWPATLVQPVGSPLSLECTVEGTSNPNLYWYRQAAGRGLQLLFYSVGIGQISSEVPQNLSASRPQDRQFILSSKKLLLSDSGFYLCAWSGGLGAENEKLFFGSGTQLSVL.

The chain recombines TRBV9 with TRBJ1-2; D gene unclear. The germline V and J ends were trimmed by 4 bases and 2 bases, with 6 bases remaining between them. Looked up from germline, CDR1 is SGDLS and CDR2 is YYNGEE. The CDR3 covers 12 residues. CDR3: CASSTGNYGYTF. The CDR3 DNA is TGTGCCAGCAGCACCGGGAACTATGGCTACACCTTC.

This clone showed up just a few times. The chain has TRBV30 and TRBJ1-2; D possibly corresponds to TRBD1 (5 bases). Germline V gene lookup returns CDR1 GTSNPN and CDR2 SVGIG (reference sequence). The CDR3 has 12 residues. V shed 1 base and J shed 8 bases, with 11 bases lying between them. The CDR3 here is CAWSGGPRGYTF. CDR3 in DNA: TGTGCCTGGAGTGGGGGCCCTCGCGGCTACACCTTC.

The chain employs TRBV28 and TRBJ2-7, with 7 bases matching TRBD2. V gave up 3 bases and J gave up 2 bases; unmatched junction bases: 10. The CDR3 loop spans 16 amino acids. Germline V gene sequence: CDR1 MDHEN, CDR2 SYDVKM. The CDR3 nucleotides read TGTGCCAGCAGTTTTACCCGGCGGGAGCCAACCTACGAGCAGTACTTC. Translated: CASSFTRREPTYEQYF.

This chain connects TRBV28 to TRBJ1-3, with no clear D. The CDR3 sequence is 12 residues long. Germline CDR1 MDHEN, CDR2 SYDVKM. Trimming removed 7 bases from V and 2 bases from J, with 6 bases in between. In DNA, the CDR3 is TGTGCCAGCACACGGGCTGGAAACACCATATATTTT. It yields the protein CASTRAGNTIYF.

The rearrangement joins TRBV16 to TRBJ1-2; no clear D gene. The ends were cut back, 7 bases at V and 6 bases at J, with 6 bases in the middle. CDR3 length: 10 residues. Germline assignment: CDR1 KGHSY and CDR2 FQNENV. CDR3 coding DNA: TGTGCCAGCACGGGCGATGGCTACACCTTC. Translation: CASTGDGYTF.

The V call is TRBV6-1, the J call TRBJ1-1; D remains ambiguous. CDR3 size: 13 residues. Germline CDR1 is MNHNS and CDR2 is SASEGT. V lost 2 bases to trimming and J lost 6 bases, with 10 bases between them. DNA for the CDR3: TGTGCCAGCAGTGAACAGGCAGTCGCTGAAGCTTTCTTT. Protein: CASSEQAVAEAFF.

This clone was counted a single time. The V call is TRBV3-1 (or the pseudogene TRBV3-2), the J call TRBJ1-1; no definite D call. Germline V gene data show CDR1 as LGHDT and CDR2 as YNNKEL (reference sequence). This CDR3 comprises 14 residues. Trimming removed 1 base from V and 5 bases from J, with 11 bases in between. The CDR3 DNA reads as TGTGCCAGCAGCCAAGTCTTCGGGGTGACTGAAGCTTTCTTT. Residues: CASSQVFGVTEAFF.

The CDR3 DNA is TGTGCCAGTAGTATGTCACAGGGTGGTCAGCCCCAGCATTTT. Translated, it gives CASSMSQGGQPQHF. The V and J genes are TRBV19 and TRBJ1-5; D possibly corresponds to TRBD1 (6 bases). Germline loops: CDR1 LNHDA, CDR2 SQIVND (reference sequence). This CDR3 has 14 amino acids. The V gene lost 3 bases and the J gene lost 6 bases, with 12 bases spanning the gap.